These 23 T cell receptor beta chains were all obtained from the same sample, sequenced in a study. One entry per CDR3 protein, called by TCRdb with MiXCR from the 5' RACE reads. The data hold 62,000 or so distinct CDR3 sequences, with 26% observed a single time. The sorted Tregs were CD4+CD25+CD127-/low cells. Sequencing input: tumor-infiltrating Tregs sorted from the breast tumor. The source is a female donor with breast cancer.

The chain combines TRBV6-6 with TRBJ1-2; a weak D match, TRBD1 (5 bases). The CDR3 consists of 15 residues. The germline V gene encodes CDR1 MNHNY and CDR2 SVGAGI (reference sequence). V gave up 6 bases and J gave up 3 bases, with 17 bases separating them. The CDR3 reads CASRGARYGDYGYTF. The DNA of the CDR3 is TGTGCCAGCAGAGGGGCAAGGTACGGGGACTATGGCTACACCTTC.

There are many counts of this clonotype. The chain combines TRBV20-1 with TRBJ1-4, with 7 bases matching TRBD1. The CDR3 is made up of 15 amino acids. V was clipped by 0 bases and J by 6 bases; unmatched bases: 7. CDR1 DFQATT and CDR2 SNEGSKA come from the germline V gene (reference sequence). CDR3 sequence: CSARDSGGVDEKLFF. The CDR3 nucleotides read TGCAGTGCTAGAGATTCAGGGGGAGTGGATGAAAAACTGTTTTTT.

As DNA, the CDR3 is TGTGCCAGCAAGGTGTCCGGGGGCAAATCCTACAATGAGCAGTTCTTC. Its translation is CASKVSGGKSYNEQFF. The chain has TRBV6-1 and TRBJ2-1, with D perhaps assigned TRBD1 or TRBD2 (6 bases each). Germline CDR1 MNHNS, CDR2 SASEGT. Trimming left V 7 bases short and J 1 base short, with 17 bases between. This CDR3 spans 16 amino acids.

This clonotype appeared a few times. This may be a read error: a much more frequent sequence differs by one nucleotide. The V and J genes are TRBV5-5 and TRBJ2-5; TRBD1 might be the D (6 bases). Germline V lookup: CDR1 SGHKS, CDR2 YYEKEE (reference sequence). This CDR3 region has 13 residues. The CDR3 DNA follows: TGTGCCACCAGCTTCCAGGGGCAAGAGACCCAGTACTTC. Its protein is CATSFQGQETQYF.

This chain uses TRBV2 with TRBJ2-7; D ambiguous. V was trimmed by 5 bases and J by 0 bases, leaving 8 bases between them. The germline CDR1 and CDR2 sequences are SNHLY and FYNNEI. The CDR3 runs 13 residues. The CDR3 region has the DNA TGTGCCAGCAGTTTGGGCTTCTCCTACGAGCAGTACTTC. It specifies CASSLGFSYEQYF.

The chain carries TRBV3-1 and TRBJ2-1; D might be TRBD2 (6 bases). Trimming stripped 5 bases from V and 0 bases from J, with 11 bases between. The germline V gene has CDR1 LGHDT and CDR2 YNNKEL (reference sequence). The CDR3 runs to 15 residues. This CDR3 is CASSTDGSSYNEQFF. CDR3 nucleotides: TGTGCCAGCAGCACCGACGGGAGCTCCTACAATGAGCAGTTCTTC.

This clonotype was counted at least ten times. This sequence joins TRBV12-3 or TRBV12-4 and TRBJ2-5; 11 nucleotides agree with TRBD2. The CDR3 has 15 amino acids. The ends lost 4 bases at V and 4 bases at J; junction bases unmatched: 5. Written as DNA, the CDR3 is TGTGCCAGCAGTTACTTAGCGGGGGGGCCAGAGACCCAGTACTTC. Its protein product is CASSYLAGGPETQYF.

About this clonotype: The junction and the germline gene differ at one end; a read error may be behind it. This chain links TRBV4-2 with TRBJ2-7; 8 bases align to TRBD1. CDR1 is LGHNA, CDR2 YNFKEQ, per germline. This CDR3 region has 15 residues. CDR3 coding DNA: TGCGCCAGCAGCCAAGGAAGGACAGGGAACTACGAGCAGTACTTC. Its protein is CASSQGRTGNYEQYF.

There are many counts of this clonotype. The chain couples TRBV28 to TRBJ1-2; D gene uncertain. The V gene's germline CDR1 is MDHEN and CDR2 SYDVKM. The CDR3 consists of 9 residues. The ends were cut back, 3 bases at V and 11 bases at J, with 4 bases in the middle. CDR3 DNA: TGTGCCAGCAGTTTCCCGTACACCTTC. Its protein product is CASSFPYTF.

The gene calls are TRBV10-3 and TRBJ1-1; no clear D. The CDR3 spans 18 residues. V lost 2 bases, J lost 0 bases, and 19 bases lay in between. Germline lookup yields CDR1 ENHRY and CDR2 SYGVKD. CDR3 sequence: CAISEASTFSEMNTEAFF. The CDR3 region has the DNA TGTGCCATCAGTGAGGCCTCGACCTTCTCTGAGATGAACACTGAAGCTTTCTTT.

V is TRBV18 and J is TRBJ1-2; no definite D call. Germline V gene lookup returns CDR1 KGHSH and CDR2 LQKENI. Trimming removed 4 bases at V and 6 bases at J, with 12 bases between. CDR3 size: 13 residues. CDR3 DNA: TGTGCCAGCTCACGGGGAGCCCGGGATGGCTACACCTTC. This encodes CASSRGARDGYTF.

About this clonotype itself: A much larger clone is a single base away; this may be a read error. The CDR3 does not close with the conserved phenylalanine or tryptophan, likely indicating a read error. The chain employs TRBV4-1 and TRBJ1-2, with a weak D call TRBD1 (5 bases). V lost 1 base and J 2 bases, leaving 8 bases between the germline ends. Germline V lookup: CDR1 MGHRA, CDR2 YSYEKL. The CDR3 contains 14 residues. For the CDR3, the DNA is TGCGCCAGCAGCCAAGGACAGCTAAACTATGGCTACACCCTC. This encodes CASSQGQLNYGYTL.

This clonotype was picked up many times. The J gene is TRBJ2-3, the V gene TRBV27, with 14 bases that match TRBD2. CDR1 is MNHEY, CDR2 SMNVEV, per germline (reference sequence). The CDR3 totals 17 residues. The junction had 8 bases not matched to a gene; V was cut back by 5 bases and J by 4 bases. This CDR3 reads CASSVLTSGRAADTQYF. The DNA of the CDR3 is TGTGCCAGCAGTGTTTTGACTAGCGGGAGGGCCGCAGATACGCAGTATTTT.

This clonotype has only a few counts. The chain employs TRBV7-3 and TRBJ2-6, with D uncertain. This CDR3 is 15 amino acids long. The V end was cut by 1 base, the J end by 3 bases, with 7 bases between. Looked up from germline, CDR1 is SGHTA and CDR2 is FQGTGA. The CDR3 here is CASSLNMGGANVLTF. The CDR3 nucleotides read TGTGCCAGCAGCTTAAACATGGGTGGGGCCAACGTCCTGACTTTC.

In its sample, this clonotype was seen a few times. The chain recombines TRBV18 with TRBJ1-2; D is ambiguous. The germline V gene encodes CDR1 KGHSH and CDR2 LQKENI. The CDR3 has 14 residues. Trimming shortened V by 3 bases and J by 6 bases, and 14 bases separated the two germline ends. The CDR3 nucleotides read TGTGCCAGCTCACCTAACCAGGCGAGGGATGGCTACACCTTC. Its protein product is CASSPNQARDGYTF.

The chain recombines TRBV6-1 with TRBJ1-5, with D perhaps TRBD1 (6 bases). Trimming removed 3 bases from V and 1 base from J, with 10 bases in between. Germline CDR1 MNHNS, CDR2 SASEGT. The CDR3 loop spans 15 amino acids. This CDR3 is CASSDIGGSNQPQHF. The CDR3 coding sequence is TGTGCCAGCAGTGACATAGGGGGGAGCAATCAGCCCCAGCATTTT.

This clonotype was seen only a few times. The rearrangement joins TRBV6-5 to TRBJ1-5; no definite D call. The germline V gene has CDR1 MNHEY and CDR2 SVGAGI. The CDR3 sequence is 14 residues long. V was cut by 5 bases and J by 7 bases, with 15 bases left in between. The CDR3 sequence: CASSTTMVGQPQHF. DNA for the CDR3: TGTGCCAGCAGTACGACTATGGTTGGGCAGCCCCAGCATTTT.

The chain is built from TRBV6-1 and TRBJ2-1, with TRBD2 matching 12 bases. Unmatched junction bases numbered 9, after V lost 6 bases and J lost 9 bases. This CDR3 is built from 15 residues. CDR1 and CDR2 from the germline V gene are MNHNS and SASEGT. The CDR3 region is CASSATSGGIGEQFF. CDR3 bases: TGTGCCAGCAGCGCGACTAGCGGGGGAATCGGTGAGCAGTTCTTC.

This CDR3 reads CASSSRVGGANGYTF. The CDR3 DNA reads TGTGCCAGCAGCTCTCGAGTAGGGGGCGCGAACGGCTACACCTTC. The V and J genes are TRBV9 and TRBJ1-2; 7 bases map to TRBD1. Germline CDR1 reads SGDLS; CDR2 reads YYNGEE. The CDR3 runs 15 residues. V shed 4 bases, J shed 8 bases, and the junction held 14 bases outside the gene matches.

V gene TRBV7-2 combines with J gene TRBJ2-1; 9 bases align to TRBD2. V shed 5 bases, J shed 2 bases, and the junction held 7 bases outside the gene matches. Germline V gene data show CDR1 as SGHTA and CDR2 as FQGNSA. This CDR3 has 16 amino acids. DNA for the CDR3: TGTGCCAGCAGCATGGCCGCTAGCGGGACCTACAATGAGCAGTTCTTC. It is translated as CASSMAASGTYNEQFF.

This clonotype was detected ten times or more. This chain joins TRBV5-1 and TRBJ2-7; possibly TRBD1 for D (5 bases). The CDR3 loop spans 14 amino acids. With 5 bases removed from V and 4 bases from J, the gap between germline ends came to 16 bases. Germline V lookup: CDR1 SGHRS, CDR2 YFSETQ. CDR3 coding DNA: TGCGCCAGCAGTTATGCAGGGTTTCAGTACGAGCAGTACTTC. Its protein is CASSYAGFQYEQYF.

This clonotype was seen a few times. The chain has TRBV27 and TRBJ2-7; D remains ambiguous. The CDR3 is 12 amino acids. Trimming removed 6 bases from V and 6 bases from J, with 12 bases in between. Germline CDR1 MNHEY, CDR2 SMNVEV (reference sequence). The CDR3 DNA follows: TGTGCCAGCAGCAATCCAGGTCGCGAGCAGTACTTC. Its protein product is CASSNPGREQYF.

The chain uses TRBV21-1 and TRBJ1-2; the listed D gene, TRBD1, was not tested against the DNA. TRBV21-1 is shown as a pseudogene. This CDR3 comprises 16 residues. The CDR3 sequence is CASRRDRGSNNYGYTF. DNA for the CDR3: TGTGCCAGCAGAAGGGACAGGGGATCTAATAACTATGGCTACACCTTC.